The TCR beta chain under discussion was sequenced for a study of T cell responses to AZD1222 COVID-19 vaccine. The overall study: Pooling of second doses given at about 4 or about 12 weeks was done. Study-wide results and caveats: Donors were mostly white British, more females; clonal diversity possibly underestimated. It was only a handful of AZD1222 recipients who were seropositive at baseline. Spike-specific TCR breadth and depth grew following two AZD1222 doses.

Assay: immunoSEQ multiplex PCR; the TCRdb copy retains only in-frame clones and omits some. The data hold about 130,000 clones, with nearly 95% observed a single time. Remarks on this clone: Its antigen is as yet unknown.

The CDR3 loop spans 11 amino acids. Trimming stripped 2 bases from V and 3 bases from J, with 5 bases between. CDR1 and CDR2 (germline): DFQATT, SNEGSKA (reference sequence). This chain uses TRBV20-1 with TRBJ2-7; D uncertain. This specimen consisted of peripheral blood, obtained on day 0 of AZD1222 vaccination. The TCR comes from an adult in good health. The CDR3 DNA reads TGCAGTGCTAGACCCCACTACGAGCAGTACTTC. Its protein product is CSARPHYEQYF.